These T cell receptor beta chains were read from a single sample in a study of T-cell reconstitution after alpha-beta-depleted transplantation in children. One entry per CDR3 protein results from TCRdb running MiXCR on the PCR reads. Of about 610,000 distinct CDR3 sequences in the sample, about 11% were seen once. Material: PBMCs from the stem cell graft donor, obtained from the stem cell graft. The receptors originated from a human donor who donated a stem cell graft to a child with acute myeloid leukemia. The CDR3 runs from the conserved cysteine through the conserved F or W. A D gene is named only where the DNA matches it firmly. Size tells how often a clone was seen (once, few, many) or the class of an expanded clone, and some rows leave it out.

cdr3_nt,cdr3_aa,d_call,j_call,clone_size,v_call
TGTGCCAGCAGCTTGCCGACTAGCGGGAGGGCCGGTAGAACTGAGCAGTTCTTC,CASSLPTSGRAGRTEQFF,TRBD2,TRBJ2-1,few,TRBV11-1
TGTGCCAGCAGTTTTAGCGTCAGCTGCTACAATGAGCAGTTCTTC,CASSFSVSCYNEQFF,NA,TRBJ2-1,NA,TRBV28
TGTGCCAGCAGCTTATCGGGCGGGAGGAACAATGAGCAGTTCTTC,CASSLSGGRNNEQFF,TRBD2,TRBJ2-1,many,TRBV7-3
TGTGCCAGCAGTTACTCAGGGGTCAGGAACAATGAGCAGTTCTTC,CASSYSGVRNNEQFF,NA,TRBJ2-1,NA,TRBV6-2/TRBV6-3
TGTGCCACCAGTGATACCCGGGAGGTGTGGAATGAGCAGTTCTTC,CATSDTREVWNEQFF,TRBD2,TRBJ2-1,few,TRBV24-1
TGCAGCGTTGGGTGGCAGGGGATGGGCAATCAGCCCCAGCATTTT,CSVGWQGMGNQPQHF,NA,TRBJ1-5,few,TRBV29-1
TGTGCCAGCAACTCAGACCGGGGTGAGCAGTTCTTC,CASNSDRGEQFF,NA,TRBJ2-1,many,TRBV12-3/TRBV12-4
TGTGCCAGCAGCCGGACAGGGGCTGATAATTCACCCCTCCACTTT,CASSRTGADNSPLHF,TRBD1,TRBJ1-6,few,TRBV7-3
TGTGCCAGCGGAGGGGGGTTCGAGCAGTACTTC,CASGGGFEQYF,NA,TRBJ2-7,many,TRBV12-3/TRBV12-4
TGTGCCAGCAGCTTACAGGGGGCTTTGAGAGAGCAGTACTTC,CASSLQGALREQYF,TRBD1,TRBJ2-7,many,TRBV7-9
TGTGCCAGCAGTTTAAGGGTAGCGGGCTCCCATGAGCAGTTCTTC,CASSLRVAGSHEQFF,TRBD2,TRBJ2-1,many,TRBV12-3/TRBV12-4
TGTGCCAGCAGCCAAGAGGGGGGGCCAACCTATGGCTACACCTTC,CASSQEGGPTYGYTF,NA,TRBJ1-2,few,TRBV3-1
TGTGCCAGCACAGGGTACCCGACCTACGAGCAGTACTTC,CASTGYPTYEQYF,NA,TRBJ2-7,NA,TRBV12-3/TRBV12-4
TGCAGCGTGCCCCGCTCTGGGGCGGAGCAGTACTTC,CSVPRSGAEQYF,NA,TRBJ2-7,few,TRBV29-1
TGTGCCAGCAGCCTCGAAAGAACTAGCGGTAGGCACGAGCAGTACTTC,CASSLERTSGRHEQYF,TRBD2,TRBJ2-7,NA,TRBV7-2
TGCAGTGCTAGATCGGGACTAGCTCCCTACAATGAGCAGTTCTTC,CSARSGLAPYNEQFF,TRBD2,TRBJ2-1,few,TRBV20-1
TGTGCCAGCAGAGGTAGCCACGGAGACGTTCAAGAGACCCAGTACTTC,CASRGSHGDVQETQYF,NA,TRBJ2-5,few,TRBV7-8
TGTGCCAGCAGCGCCCGGGGATATAATTCACCCCTCCACTTT,CASSARGYNSPLHF,NA,TRBJ1-6,NA,TRBV5-5
TGTGCCAGCAGCCCGCTCCCCACAGATACGCAGTATTTT,CASSPLPTDTQYF,NA,TRBJ2-3,many,TRBV11-2
TGTGCCAGCAGCCCGAGGGGGGTCTCCTACGAGCAGTACTTC,CASSPRGVSYEQYF,NA,TRBJ2-7,NA,TRBV7-2
TGTGCCAGCAGCCAAGACGCAGGGAGAGGGAAAGCTTTCTTT,CASSQDAGRGKAFF,NA,TRBJ1-1,few,TRBV3-1
TGTGCCAGCAGTCCACAGGGGAGTCCACCCGGGGAGCTGTTTTTT,CASSPQGSPPGELFF,TRBD1,TRBJ2-2,NA,TRBV12-3/TRBV12-4
TGTGCCAGCAGCTTAGTTCGAGCGGGTGGTACGCAGTATTTT,CASSLVRAGGTQYF,NA,TRBJ2-3,many,TRBV7-8
TGTGCCAGCAGACGGGGCACGGCAGATACGCAGTATTTT,CASRRGTADTQYF,NA,TRBJ2-3,NA,TRBV6-2/TRBV6-3
TGTGCCAGCAGCTTGGTCATAGCGGGAGGGGGCGAGCAGTACTTC,CASSLVIAGGGEQYF,TRBD2,TRBJ2-7,few,TRBV7-2
TGCGCCAGCAGCCGATCCGGGACAGGGCACGAGCAGTACTTC,CASSRSGTGHEQYF,TRBD1,TRBJ2-7,few,TRBV4-3
TGTGCCAGCAGGGCAAGAGGTGAGAACACTGAAGCTTTCTTT,CASRARGENTEAFF,NA,TRBJ1-1,NA,TRBV2
TGTGCCAGCAGCGCGGACCGCCTGTTAAGCAATGAGCAGTTCTTC,CASSADRLLSNEQFF,NA,TRBJ2-1,few,TRBV11-2
TGTGCCAGCTCACCAGAGGGACAGGGCCACGAGCAGTACTTC,CASSPEGQGHEQYF,TRBD1,TRBJ2-7,few,TRBV18
TGTGCCAGCAGTTACGGGGGAGGGCCAGGTGAGCAGTTCTTC,CASSYGGGPGEQFF,TRBD2,TRBJ2-1,NA,TRBV6-5
TGCAGCGTTGAAGAAGGGTATTGGGCTAGCGGGGTCAATGAGCAGTTCTTC,CSVEEGYWASGVNEQFF,TRBD2,TRBJ2-1,few,TRBV29-1
TGTGCCAGCAGCCAAGATTATGAGCAGTTCTTC,CASSQDYEQFF,NA,TRBJ2-1,many,TRBV14
TGTGCCAGCAGCCCCCAGACAGGATTGAGCTCCTACGAGCAGTACTTC,CASSPQTGLSSYEQYF,NA,TRBJ2-7,few,TRBV7-6
TGTGCCAGCAGTGAAACGCGGGGGCAGCCCCAGCATTTT,CASSETRGQPQHF,NA,TRBJ1-5,NA,TRBV2
TGCAGTGCTAGCCCCACCCGAGCGGGAGGCTCCTACGAGCAGTACTTC,CSASPTRAGGSYEQYF,TRBD2,TRBJ2-7,NA,TRBV20-1
TGCGCCAGCAGCTTGGATTCGGGTCCGGGCGAGACCCAGTACTTC,CASSLDSGPGETQYF,NA,TRBJ2-5,many,TRBV5-1
TGCAGTGCTACCCGGGGGGGGGACACTGAAGCTTTCTTT,CSATRGGDTEAFF,NA,TRBJ1-1,NA,TRBV20-1
TGTGCCAGCAGCTTAGCGTGGCAAACCTACGAGCAGTACTTC,CASSLAWQTYEQYF,NA,TRBJ2-7,few,TRBV7-2
TGTGCCACCAGCAGGCCCCAGGGAGATGAAGCTTTCTTT,CATSRPQGDEAFF,NA,TRBJ1-1,few,TRBV15
TGCGCCAGCAGCCAAGATATCTCGGCGGGACGCGCAGATACGCAGTATTTT,CASSQDISAGRADTQYF,NA,TRBJ2-3,many,TRBV4-3
TGTGCCAGCAGCTTAAGCCGGGTAGCCCTCTACGAGCAGTACTTC,CASSLSRVALYEQYF,NA,TRBJ2-7,few,TRBV11-1
TGTGCCAGCTCACCAAAAGGGGAGAACACTGAAGCTTTCTTT,CASSPKGENTEAFF,NA,TRBJ1-1,NA,TRBV18
TGTGCCATCACTCCCACCGCAGCGAGCTCTGGGGCCAACGTCCTGACTTTC,CAITPTAASSGANVLTF,NA,TRBJ2-6,NA,TRBV10-3
TGTGCCAGCAGCCCACTCAGGGGTAGCGGGAGCACAGATACGCAGTATTTT,CASSPLRGSGSTDTQYF,NA,TRBJ2-3,NA,TRBV11-2
TGTGCCAGCAGTTTGGCACAGGGGCGAGATCAGCCCCAGCATTTT,CASSLAQGRDQPQHF,TRBD1,TRBJ1-5,many,TRBV12-3/TRBV12-4
TGCGCCAGCAGCTTGTTCGCAGGGACGAACACTGAAGCTTTCTTT,CASSLFAGTNTEAFF,NA,TRBJ1-1,NA,TRBV5-1
TGTGCCAGCAGTTTTTACCGGGACCTTCCGACCGAGCAGTACTTC,CASSFYRDLPTEQYF,NA,TRBJ2-7,few,TRBV12-3/TRBV12-4
TGTGCCAGCAGTCCGAACGACAGATCTGGGGCCAACGTCCTGACTTTC,CASSPNDRSGANVLTF,NA,TRBJ2-6,NA,TRBV7-9
TGTGCCAGCAGCTTAGGGTCCAGGGGGCTAGGGTATGAGCAGTTCTTC,CASSLGSRGLGYEQFF,TRBD1,TRBJ2-1,NA,TRBV7-8
TGCGCCAGCACCCTCTCGGGGAAAGGGGATACGCAGTATTTT,CASTLSGKGDTQYF,NA,TRBJ2-3,NA,TRBV5-1
TGCGCCAGCAGCTTGGCCGGCTCTGGGTGGTCCGGCACAGATACGCAGTATTTT,CASSLAGSGWSGTDTQYF,NA,TRBJ2-3,few,TRBV5-1
TGCAGTGCTAGTGGACTAGCGGGAGTGTACAATGAGCAGTTCTTC,CSASGLAGVYNEQFF,TRBD2,TRBJ2-1,many,TRBV20-1
TGTGCCAGCACCCGGGGGGGCCACACTGAAGCTTTCTTT,CASTRGGHTEAFF,NA,TRBJ1-1,many,TRBV12-3/TRBV12-4
TGCAGCGTTGGGCATGTCTCCCAGGAGCAGTACTTC,CSVGHVSQEQYF,NA,TRBJ2-7,many,TRBV29-1